In its sample, the clone carrying this T cell receptor beta chain was seen a few times. The target antigen is unknown. These data belong to a study of OX40 agonist ivuxolimab in advanced cancers. Study information: The study treated patients with ivuxolimab, an agonistic anti-OX40 (CD134) antibody. Three patients had partial responses: one hepatocellular carcinoma, two cutaneous melanoma. The study's findings and limits: Patients who responded partially at 0.1-3.0 mg/kg showed clonal expansion ranking among the lowest.

Trimming removed 6 bases at V and 6 bases at J, with 8 bases between. CDR3 size: 11 residues. Germline-derived CDR1 and CDR2 are SGHAT and FQNNGV. Sequenced by immunoSEQ multiplex PCR; TCRdb stores in-frame clones only, minus some. The sample holds tens of thousands of clones, approximately 94% seen once. This sequence originates from an adult with an advanced solid tumor such as melanoma, head and neck, liver or kidney cancer. Source: CD4+ or CD8+ T cells sorted from blood, taken in a trial of the OX40 agonist ivuxolimab. This chain joins TRBV11-2 and TRBJ1-1; no firm D call. The CDR3 bases are TGTGCCAGCAGTTTCCCCCCTGAAGCTTTCTTT. Protein sequence: CASSFPPEAFF.